This is a list of T cell receptor beta chains from one sample in a study of blood T cell repertoires in COVID-19. The protocol was immunoSEQ multiplex PCR, while the TCRdb copy is restricted to in-frame clones and leaves out a portion. The sample gives about 170,000 clones, around 82% of which show up once; 11% is in the top ten. Sequences were obtained from peripheral blood. The receptors were sampled from a man between 65 and 85 years old with active or convalescent COVID-19. Both conserved end residues are part of each CDR3. Fields, in order: D gene, V gene, J gene, clone size, CDR3 DNA, CDR3 protein. D genes are given only for firm matches. Only some rows state a clone size, as once, few, many or a class for expanded clones.

d_call: .; v_call: TRBV6-5; j_call: TRBJ2-2; clone_size: .; cdr3_nt: TGTGCCAGCAGACCCAGGGTTAACACCGGGGAGCTGTTTTTT; cdr3_aa: CASRPRVNTGELFF
d_call: TRBD2; v_call: TRBV4-2; j_call: TRBJ2-3; clone_size: .; cdr3_nt: TGTGCCAGCAGCCAAAATAGCGGGGGGAGCACAGATACGCAGTATTTT; cdr3_aa: CASSQNSGGSTDTQYF
d_call: .; v_call: TRBV24-1; j_call: TRBJ2-1; clone_size: .; cdr3_nt: TGTGCCACCAGTGACGCTGACAGCAGGGGCGAGGCTTACAATGAGCAGTTCTTC; cdr3_aa: CATSDADSRGEAYNEQFF
d_call: TRBD2; v_call: TRBV9; j_call: TRBJ2-1; clone_size: .; cdr3_nt: TGTGCCAGCAGCGATGGGACTAGCGGGAGGTTAAATGAGCAGTTCTTC; cdr3_aa: CASSDGTSGRLNEQFF
d_call: .; v_call: TRBV4-3; j_call: TRBJ1-2; clone_size: .; cdr3_nt: TGCGCCAGCAGCCTCCAAAGGGGGGGGGAGACTAACTATGGCTACACCTTC; cdr3_aa: CASSLQRGGETNYGYTF
d_call: TRBD1; v_call: TRBV19; j_call: TRBJ1-2; clone_size: .; cdr3_nt: TGTGCCAGTAGTACAACAGGGGGCAGCTATGGCTACACCTTC; cdr3_aa: CASSTTGGSYGYTF
d_call: .; v_call: TRBV7-2; j_call: TRBJ1-1; clone_size: .; cdr3_nt: TGTGCCAGCAGCTACCTAGGGGGGGACACTGAAGCTTTCTTT; cdr3_aa: CASSYLGGDTEAFF
d_call: TRBD2; v_call: TRBV19; j_call: TRBJ2-2; clone_size: .; cdr3_nt: TGTGCCAGTAGCCTTCTTAGCGGGAGTTACACCGGGGAGCTGTTTTTT; cdr3_aa: CASSLLSGSYTGELFF
d_call: .; v_call: TRBV7-9; j_call: TRBJ2-2; clone_size: .; cdr3_nt: TGTGCCAGCAGCATGTACAGGGAGACCGGGGAGCTGTTTTTT; cdr3_aa: CASSMYRETGELFF
d_call: TRBD2; v_call: TRBV5-4; j_call: TRBJ2-2; clone_size: .; cdr3_nt: TGTGCCAGCAGCTCCCGACTAGCGGAAAACACCGGGGAGCTGTTTTTT; cdr3_aa: CASSSRLAENTGELFF
d_call: TRBD2; v_call: TRBV24-1; j_call: TRBJ2-3; clone_size: .; cdr3_nt: TGTGCCACCAGTAAAGCGGGAAGGGCAGATACGCAGTATTTT; cdr3_aa: CATSKAGRADTQYF
d_call: TRBD1; v_call: TRBV5-4; j_call: TRBJ1-1; clone_size: .; cdr3_nt: TGTGCCAGCAGCTTCCGGGACAGGGGTAACACTGAAGCTTTCTTT; cdr3_aa: CASSFRDRGNTEAFF
d_call: .; v_call: TRBV9; j_call: TRBJ1-4; clone_size: .; cdr3_nt: TGTGCCAGCAGCAGACTCGGGGGGGCTAATGAAAAACTGTTTTTT; cdr3_aa: CASSRLGGANEKLFF
d_call: .; v_call: TRBV14; j_call: TRBJ2-7; clone_size: .; cdr3_nt: TGTGCCAGCAGCCGAGGTGTGGGGGGTTTCGCCTACGAGCAGTACTTC; cdr3_aa: CASSRGVGGFAYEQYF
d_call: .; v_call: TRBV5-1; j_call: TRBJ1-2; clone_size: .; cdr3_nt: TGCGCCAGCTCTTCCCCTAACTATGGCTACACCTTC; cdr3_aa: CASSSPNYGYTF
d_call: .; v_call: TRBV7-2; j_call: TRBJ1-2; clone_size: .; cdr3_nt: TGTGCCAGCAGCTCCCAGGGCCCAATCTATGGCTACACCTTC; cdr3_aa: CASSSQGPIYGYTF
d_call: TRBD1; v_call: TRBV4-3; j_call: TRBJ1-1; clone_size: few; cdr3_nt: TGCGCCAGCAGCCAAGAAGGACAGGGTTTGGGCGCTGAAGCTTTCTTT; cdr3_aa: CASSQEGQGLGAEAFF
d_call: .; v_call: TRBV5-1; j_call: TRBJ2-2; clone_size: .; cdr3_nt: TGCGCCAGCAGCTTGGACTCGCCTCTCACCGGGGAGCTGTTTTTT; cdr3_aa: CASSLDSPLTGELFF
d_call: .; v_call: TRBV7-2; j_call: TRBJ2-3; clone_size: .; cdr3_nt: TGTGCCAGCAGCTTAGCGGGAGCCACAGATACGCAGTATTTT; cdr3_aa: CASSLAGATDTQYF
d_call: TRBD2; v_call: TRBV5-1; j_call: TRBJ2-7; clone_size: once; cdr3_nt: TGCGCCAGCAGCTTGTCTCGGGAGGCGGTTTACGAGCAGTACTTC; cdr3_aa: CASSLSREAVYEQYF
d_call: .; v_call: TRBV7-2; j_call: TRBJ1-6; clone_size: many; cdr3_nt: TGTGCCAGCAGCTATTGGGCCGATAATTCACCCCTCCACTTT; cdr3_aa: CASSYWADNSPLHF
d_call: TRBD1; v_call: TRBV7-3; j_call: TRBJ2-7; clone_size: .; cdr3_nt: TGTGCCAGCAGCTTAAACACGGGGACAGGGTATAGAGAGCAGTACTTC; cdr3_aa: CASSLNTGTGYREQYF
d_call: TRBD1; v_call: TRBV25-1; j_call: TRBJ1-2; clone_size: .; cdr3_nt: TGTGCCAGCAGTGGACAGGGAACTAACTATGGCTACACCTTC; cdr3_aa: CASSGQGTNYGYTF